The present T cell receptor beta chain was sequenced within a study of cytomegalovirus exposure and HLA in healthy donors. Regarding the study as a whole: The study designated 150 or so TCR beta chains cytomegalovirus-associated.

The V end lost 8 bases, the J end lost 4 bases, and 6 bases lay between the germline ends. Germline V gives CDR1 ENHRY, CDR2 SYGVKD. The CDR3 extends over 12 amino acids. Worth noting for this clone: The target antigen is unknown.

The donors were healthy bone marrow donors. It was with 60 Vbeta and 13 Jbeta primers that the PCR ran. Assay: immunoSEQ multiplex PCR; the TCRdb copy retains only in-frame clones and omits some. The sample lists 40,000 to 55,000 clones, about 60% occurring once. Sample: PBMCs. The chain couples TRBV10-3 to TRBJ2-6, with D unresolved. This receptor was taken from a man in his fifties or sixties in good health and CMV-seropositive. CDR3 residues: CAIREGANVLTF. Written as DNA, the CDR3 is TGTGCCATCCGAGAGGGGGCCAACGTCCTGACTTTC.